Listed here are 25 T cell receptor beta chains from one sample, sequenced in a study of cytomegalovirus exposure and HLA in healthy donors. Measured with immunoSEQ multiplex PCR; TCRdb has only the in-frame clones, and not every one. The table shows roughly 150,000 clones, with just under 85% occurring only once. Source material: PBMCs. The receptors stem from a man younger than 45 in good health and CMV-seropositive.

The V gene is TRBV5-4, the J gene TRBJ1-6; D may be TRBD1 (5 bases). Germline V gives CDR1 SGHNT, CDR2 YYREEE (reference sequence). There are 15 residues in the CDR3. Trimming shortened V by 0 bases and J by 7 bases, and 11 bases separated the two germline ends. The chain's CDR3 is CASSLDPGKNSPLHF. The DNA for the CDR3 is TGTGCCAGCAGCTTGGATCCAGGGAAGAATTCACCCCTCCACTTT. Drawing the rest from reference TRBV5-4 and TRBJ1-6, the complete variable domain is ETGVTQSPTHLIKTRGQQVTLRCSSQSGHNTVSWYQQALGQGPQFIFQYYREEENGRGNFPPRFSGLQFPNYSSELNVNALELDDSALYLCASSLDPGKNSPLHFGNGTRLTVT.

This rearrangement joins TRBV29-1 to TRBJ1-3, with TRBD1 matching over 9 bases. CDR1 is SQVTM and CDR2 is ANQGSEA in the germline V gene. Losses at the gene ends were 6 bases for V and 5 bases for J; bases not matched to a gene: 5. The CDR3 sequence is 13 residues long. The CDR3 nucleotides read TGCAGCGTAGGGACAGGGAGTAGAAACACCATATATTTT. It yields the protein CSVGTGSRNTIYF. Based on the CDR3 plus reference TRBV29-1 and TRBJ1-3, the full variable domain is SAVISQKPSRDICQRGTSLTIQCQVDSQVTMMFWYRQQPGQSLTLIATANQGSEATYESGFVIDKFPISRPNLTFSTLTVSNMSPEDSSIYLCSVGTGSRNTIYFGEGSWLTVV.

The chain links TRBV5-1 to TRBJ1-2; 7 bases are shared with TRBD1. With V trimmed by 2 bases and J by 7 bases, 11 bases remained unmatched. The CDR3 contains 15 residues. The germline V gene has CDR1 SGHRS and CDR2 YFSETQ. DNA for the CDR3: TGCGCCAGCAGCTTTGAAGGGGGCTCCTCGAGTGGCTACACCTTC. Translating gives CASSFEGGSSSGYTF.

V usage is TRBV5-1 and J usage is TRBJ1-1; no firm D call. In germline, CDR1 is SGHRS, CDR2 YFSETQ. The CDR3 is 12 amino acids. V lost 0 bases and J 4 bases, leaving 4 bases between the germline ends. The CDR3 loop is CASSLGLTEAFF. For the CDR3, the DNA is TGCGCCAGCAGCTTGGGTCTCACTGAAGCTTTCTTT.

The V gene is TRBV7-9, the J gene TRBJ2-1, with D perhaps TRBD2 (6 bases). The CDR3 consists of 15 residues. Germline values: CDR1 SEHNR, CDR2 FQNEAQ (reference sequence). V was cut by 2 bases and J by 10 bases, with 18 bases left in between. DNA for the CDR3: TGTGCCAGCAGCTTAATTCTCGGAGGGCCAGGGGAGCAGTTCTTC. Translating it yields CASSLILGGPGEQFF. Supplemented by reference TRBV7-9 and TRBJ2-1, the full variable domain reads DTGVSQNPRHKITKRGQNVTFRCDPISEHNRLYWYRQTLGQGPEFLTYFQNEAQLEKSRLLSDRFSAERPKGSFSTLEIQRTEQGDSAMYLCASSLILGGPGEQFFGPGTRLTVL.

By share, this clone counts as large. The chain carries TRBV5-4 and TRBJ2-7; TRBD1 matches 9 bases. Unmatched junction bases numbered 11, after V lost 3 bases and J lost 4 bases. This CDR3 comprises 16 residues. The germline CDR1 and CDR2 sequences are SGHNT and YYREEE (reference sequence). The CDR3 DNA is TGTGCCAGCAGCTCCTGGGATACAGGGGGCGGGTACGAGCAGTACTTC. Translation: CASSSWDTGGGYEQYF.

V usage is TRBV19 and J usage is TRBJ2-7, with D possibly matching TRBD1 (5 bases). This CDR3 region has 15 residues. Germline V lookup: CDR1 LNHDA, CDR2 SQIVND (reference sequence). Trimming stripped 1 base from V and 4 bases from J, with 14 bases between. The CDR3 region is CASSIADSNIYEQYF. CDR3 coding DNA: TGTGCCAGTAGTATAGCAGACAGTAATATATACGAGCAGTACTTC.

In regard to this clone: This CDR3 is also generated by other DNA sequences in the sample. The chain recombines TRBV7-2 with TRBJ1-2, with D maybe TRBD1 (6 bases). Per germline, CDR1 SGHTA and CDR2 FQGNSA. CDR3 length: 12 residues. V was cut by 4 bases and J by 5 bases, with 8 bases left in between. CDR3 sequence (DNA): TGTGCCAGCAGCTCGCAGGGGTATGGCTACACCTTC. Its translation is CASSSQGYGYTF. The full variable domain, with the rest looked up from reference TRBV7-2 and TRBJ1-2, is GAGVSQSPSNKVTEKGKDVELRCDPISGHTALYWYRQSLGQGLEFLIYFQGNSAPDKSGLPSDRFSAERTGGSVSTLTIQRTQQEDSAVYLCASSSQGYGYTFGSGTRLTVV.

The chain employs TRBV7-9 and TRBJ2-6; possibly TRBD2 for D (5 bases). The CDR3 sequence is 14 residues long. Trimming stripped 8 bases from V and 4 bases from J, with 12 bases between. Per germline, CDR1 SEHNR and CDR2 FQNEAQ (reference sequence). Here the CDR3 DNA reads TGTGCCAGCGTCATCTCGGGGGGGGCCAACGTCCTGACTTTC. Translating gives CASVISGGANVLTF.

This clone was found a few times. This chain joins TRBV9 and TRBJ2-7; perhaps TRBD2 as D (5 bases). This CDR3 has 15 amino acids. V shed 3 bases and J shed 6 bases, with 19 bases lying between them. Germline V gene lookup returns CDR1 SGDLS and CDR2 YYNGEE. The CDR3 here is CASSAQTGTGLEQYF. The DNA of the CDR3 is TGTGCCAGCAGCGCACAGACGGGAACTGGTCTCGAGCAGTACTTC.

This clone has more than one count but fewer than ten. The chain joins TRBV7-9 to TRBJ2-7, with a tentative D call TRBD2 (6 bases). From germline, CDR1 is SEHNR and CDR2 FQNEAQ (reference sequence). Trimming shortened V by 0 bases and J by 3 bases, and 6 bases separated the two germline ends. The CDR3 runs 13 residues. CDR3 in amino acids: CASSLAGGYEQYF. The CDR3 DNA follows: TGTGCCAGCAGCTTAGCGGGGGGCTACGAGCAGTACTTC.

The CDR3 here is CASSFAPGSYEQYF. For the CDR3, the DNA is TGCGCCAGCAGCTTTGCCCCCGGCTCCTACGAGCAGTACTTC. The chain recombines TRBV5-1 with TRBJ2-7; D gene uncertain. Per the germline V gene, CDR1 is SGHRS and CDR2 is YFSETQ. The CDR3 covers 14 residues. V was pared by 2 bases and J by 0 bases, with 9 bases between.

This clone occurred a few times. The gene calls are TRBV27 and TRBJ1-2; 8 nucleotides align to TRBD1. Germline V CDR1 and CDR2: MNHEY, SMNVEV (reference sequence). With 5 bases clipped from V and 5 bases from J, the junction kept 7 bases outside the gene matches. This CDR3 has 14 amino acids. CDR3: CASSPGTGTYGYTF. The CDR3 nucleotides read TGTGCCAGCAGTCCCGGGACAGGAACTTATGGCTACACCTTC.

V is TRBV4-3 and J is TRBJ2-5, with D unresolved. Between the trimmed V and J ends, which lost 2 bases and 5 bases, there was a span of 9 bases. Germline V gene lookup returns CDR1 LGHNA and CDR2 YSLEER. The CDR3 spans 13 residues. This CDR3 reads CASSQNPRETQYF. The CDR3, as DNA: TGCGCCAGCAGCCAAAACCCACGGGAGACCCAGTACTTC.

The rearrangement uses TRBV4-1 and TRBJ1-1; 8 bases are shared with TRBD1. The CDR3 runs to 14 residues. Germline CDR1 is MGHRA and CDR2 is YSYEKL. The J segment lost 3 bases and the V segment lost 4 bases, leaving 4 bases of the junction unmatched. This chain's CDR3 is CASSRQGRDTEAFF. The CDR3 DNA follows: TGCGCCAGCAGCCGACAGGGGCGGGACACTGAAGCTTTCTTT.

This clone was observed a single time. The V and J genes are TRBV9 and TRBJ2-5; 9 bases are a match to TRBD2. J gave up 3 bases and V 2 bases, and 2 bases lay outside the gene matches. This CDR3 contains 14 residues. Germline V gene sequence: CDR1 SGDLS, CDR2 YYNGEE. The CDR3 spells CASSVRLAEETQYF. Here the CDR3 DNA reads TGTGCCAGCAGCGTCCGACTAGCGGAAGAGACCCAGTACTTC.

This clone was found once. CDR3 amino acids: CASSSGQKMNTEAFF. The CDR3 DNA sequence: TGTGCCAGCAGTTCGGGACAAAAGATGAACACTGAAGCTTTCTTT. The chain links TRBV27 to TRBJ1-1, with a tentative D call TRBD1 (6 bases). The CDR3 contains 15 residues. Germline V gene sequence: CDR1 MNHEY, CDR2 SMNVEV (reference sequence). V shed 4 bases and J shed 0 bases, with 12 bases lying between them.

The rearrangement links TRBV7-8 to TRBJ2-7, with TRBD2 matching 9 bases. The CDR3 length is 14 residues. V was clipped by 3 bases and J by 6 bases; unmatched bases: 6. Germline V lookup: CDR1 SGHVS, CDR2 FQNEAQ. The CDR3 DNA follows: TGTGCCAGCAGCTTCAGACTAGCGGAGGGCGAGCAGTACTTC. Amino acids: CASSFRLAEGEQYF.

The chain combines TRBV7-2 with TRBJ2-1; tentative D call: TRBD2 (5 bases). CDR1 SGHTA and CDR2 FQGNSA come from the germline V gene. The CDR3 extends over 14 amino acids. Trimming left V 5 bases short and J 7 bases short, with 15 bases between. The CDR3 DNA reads TGTGCCAGCAGCAGATTAGCGACGGCGAATGAGCAGTTCTTC. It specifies CASSRLATANEQFF.

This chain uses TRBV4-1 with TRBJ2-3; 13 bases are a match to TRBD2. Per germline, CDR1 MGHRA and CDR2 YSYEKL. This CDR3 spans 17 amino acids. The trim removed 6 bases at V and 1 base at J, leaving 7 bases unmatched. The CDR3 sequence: CASRRIGTSGGTDTQYF. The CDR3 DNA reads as TGCGCCAGCAGACGGATCGGGACTAGCGGGGGCACAGATACGCAGTATTTT.

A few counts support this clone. CDR3 in amino acids: CASSGGQGVRAFF. CDR3 nucleotides: TGTGCCAGCAGTGGGGGACAGGGCGTAAGAGCTTTCTTT. The chain recombines TRBV28 with TRBJ1-1, with TRBD1 matching over 9 bases. Unmatched junction bases numbered 8, after V lost 5 bases and J lost 10 bases. CDR3 size: 13 residues. Germline V gene lookup returns CDR1 MDHEN and CDR2 SYDVKM.

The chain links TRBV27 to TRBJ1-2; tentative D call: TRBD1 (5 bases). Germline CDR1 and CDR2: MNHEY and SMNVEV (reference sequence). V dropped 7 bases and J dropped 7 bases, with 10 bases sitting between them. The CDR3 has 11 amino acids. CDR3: CASTGGVGYTF. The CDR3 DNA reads TGTGCCAGCACGGGAGGGGTTGGCTACACCTTC.

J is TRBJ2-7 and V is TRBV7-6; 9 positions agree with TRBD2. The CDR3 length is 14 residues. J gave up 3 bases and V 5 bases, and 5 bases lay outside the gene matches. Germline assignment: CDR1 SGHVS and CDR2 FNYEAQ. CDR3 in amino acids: CASSPGTSFYEQYF. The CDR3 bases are TGTGCCAGCAGCCCCGGGACTAGCTTCTACGAGCAGTACTTC.

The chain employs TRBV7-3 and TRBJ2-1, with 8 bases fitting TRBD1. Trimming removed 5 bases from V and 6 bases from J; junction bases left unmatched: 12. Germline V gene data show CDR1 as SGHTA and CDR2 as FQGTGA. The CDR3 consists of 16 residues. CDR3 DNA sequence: TGTGCCAGCAGCCAAAGTTGGACAGGGAAGCTCAATGAGCAGTTCTTC. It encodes CASSQSWTGKLNEQFF.

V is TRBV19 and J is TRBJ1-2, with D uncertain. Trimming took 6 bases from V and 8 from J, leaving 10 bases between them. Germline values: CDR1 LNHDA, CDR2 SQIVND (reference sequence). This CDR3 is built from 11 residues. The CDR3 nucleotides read TGTGCCAGTAGGGACTCACAGGGCTACACCTTC. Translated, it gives CASRDSQGYTF.